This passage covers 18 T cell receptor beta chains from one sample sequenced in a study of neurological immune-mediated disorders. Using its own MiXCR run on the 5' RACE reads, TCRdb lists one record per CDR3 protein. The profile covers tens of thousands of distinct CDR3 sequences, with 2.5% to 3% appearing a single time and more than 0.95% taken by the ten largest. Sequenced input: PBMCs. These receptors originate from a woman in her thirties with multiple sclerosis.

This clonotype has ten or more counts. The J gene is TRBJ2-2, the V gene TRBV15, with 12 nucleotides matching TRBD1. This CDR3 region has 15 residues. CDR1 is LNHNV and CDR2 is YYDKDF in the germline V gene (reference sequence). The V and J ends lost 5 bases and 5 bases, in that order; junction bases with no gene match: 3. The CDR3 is CATSRDRGRTGELFF. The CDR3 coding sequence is TGTGCCACCAGCCGGGACAGGGGGCGGACCGGGGAGCTGTTTTTT.

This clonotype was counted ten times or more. The CDR3 bases are TGTGCCAGCAGCACCCAGGGGTCGAGTAGCGGGAGAAATGAGCAGTTCTTC. It yields the protein CASSTQGSSSGRNEQFF. The chain links TRBV7-8 to TRBJ2-1; TRBD2 matches 9 bases. V gave up 5 bases and J gave up 7 bases; unmatched junction bases: 15. CDR1 and CDR2 from the germline V gene are SGHVS and FQNEAQ. The CDR3 totals 17 residues.

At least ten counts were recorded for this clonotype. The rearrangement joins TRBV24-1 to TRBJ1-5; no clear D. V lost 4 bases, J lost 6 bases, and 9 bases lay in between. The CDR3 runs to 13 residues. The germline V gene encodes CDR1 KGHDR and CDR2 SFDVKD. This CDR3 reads CATSEGPVQPQHF. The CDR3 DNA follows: TGTGCCACCAGTGAAGGGCCAGTTCAGCCCCAGCATTTT.

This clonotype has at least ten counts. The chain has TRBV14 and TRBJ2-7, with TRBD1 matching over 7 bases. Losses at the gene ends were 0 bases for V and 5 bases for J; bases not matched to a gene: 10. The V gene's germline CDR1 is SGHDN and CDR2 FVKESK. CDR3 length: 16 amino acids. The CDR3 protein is CASSQEHLAGGNEQYF. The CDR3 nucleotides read TGTGCCAGCAGCCAAGAACATCTTGCAGGGGGTAACGAGCAGTACTTC.

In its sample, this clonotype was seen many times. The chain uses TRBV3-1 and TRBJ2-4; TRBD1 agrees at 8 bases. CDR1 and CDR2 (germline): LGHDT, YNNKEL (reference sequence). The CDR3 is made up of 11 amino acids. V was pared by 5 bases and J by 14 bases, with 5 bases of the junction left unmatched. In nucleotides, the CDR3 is TGTGCCAGCAGCTCGAGGACAGGGAAGTACTTC. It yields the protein CASSSRTGKYF.

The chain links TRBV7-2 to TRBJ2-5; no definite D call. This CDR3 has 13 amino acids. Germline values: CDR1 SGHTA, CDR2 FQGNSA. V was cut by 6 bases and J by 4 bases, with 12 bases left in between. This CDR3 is CASSRRWRETQYF. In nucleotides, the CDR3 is TGTGCCAGCAGTAGACGGTGGCGAGAGACCCAGTACTTC.

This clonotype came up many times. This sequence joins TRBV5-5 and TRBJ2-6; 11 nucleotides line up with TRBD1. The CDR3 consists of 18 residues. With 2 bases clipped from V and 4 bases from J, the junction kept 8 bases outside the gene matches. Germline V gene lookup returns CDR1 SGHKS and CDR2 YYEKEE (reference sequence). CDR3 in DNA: TGTGCCAGCAGCTTTGGACAGGGGGCCGCTCTGGGGGCCAACGTCCTGACTTTC. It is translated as CASSFGQGAALGANVLTF. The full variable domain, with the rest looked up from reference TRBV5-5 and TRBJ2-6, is DAGVTQSPTHLIKTRGQQVTLRCSPISGHKSVSWYQQVLGQGPQFIFQYYEKEERGRGNFPDRFSARQFPNYSSELNVNALLLGDSALYLCASSFGQGAALGANVLTFGAGSRLTVL.

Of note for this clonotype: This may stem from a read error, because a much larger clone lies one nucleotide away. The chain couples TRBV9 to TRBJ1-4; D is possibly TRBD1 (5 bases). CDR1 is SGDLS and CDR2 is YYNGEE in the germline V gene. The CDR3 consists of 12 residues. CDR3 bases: TGTGACAGTTCCGGGACGAGAGAAAAACTGTTTTTT. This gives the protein CDSSGTREKLFF.

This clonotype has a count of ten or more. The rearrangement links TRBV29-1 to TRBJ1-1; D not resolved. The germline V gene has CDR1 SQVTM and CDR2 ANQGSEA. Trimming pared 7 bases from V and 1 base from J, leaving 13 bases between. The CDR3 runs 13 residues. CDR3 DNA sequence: TGCAGCGCGGTGGATGGGGAGAACACTGAAGCTTTCTTT. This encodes CSAVDGENTEAFF.

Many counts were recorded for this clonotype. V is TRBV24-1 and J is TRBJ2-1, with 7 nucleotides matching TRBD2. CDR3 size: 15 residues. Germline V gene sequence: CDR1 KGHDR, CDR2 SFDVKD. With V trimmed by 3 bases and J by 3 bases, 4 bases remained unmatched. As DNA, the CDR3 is TGTGCCACCAGTGATCGGGCGGGAGTCTACAATGAGCAGTTCTTC. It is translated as CATSDRAGVYNEQFF.

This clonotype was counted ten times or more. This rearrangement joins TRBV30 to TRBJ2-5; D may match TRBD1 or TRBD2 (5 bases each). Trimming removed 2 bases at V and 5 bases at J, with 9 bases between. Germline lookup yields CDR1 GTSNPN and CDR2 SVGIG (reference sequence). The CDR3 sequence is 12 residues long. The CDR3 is CAWSRGSETQYF. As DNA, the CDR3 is TGTGCCTGGAGTCGGGGCAGCGAGACCCAGTACTTC.

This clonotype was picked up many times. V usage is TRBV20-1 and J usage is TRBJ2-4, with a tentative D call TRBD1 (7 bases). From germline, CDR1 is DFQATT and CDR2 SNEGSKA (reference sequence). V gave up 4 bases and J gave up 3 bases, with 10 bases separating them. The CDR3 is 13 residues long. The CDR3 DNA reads TGCAGTGCTACGCGGGACAGCAAAAACATTCAGTACTTC. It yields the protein CSATRDSKNIQYF.

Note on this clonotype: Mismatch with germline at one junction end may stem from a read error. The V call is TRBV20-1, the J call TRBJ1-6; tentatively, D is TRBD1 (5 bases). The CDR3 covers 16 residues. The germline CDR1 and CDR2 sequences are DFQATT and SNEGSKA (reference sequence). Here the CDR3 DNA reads TGCAGTGCTAGGCCCGGGGGGGGTGGGGAGATTTCACCCCTACACTTT. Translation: CSARPGGGGEISPLHF.

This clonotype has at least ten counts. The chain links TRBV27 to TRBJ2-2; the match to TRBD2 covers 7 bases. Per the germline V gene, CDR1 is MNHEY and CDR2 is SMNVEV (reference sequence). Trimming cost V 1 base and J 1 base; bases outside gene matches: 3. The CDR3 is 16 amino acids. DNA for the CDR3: TGTGCCAGCAGTTTATATCCTAGCGGGAACACCGGGGAGCTGTTTTTT. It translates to CASSLYPSGNTGELFF.

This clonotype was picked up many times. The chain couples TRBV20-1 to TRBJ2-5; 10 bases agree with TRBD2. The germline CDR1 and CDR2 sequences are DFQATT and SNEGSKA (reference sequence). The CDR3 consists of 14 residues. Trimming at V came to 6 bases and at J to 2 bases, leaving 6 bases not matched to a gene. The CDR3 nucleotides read TGCAGTGCAATGAGGACTAGCGGTCAAGAGACCCAGTACTTC. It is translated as CSAMRTSGQETQYF.

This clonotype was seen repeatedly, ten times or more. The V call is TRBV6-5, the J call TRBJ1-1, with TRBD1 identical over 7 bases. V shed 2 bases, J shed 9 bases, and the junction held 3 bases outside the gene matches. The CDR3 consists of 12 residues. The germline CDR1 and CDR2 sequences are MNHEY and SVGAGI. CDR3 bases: TGTGCCAGCAGTTACGGGACAGACAAAGCTTTCTTT. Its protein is CASSYGTDKAFF.

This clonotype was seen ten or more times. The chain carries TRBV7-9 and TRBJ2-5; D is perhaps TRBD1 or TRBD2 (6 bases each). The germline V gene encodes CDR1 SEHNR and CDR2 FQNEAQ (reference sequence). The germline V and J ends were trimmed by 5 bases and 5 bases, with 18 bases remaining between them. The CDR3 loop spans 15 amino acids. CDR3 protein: CASSPQGGVAETQYF. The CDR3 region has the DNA TGTGCCAGCAGCCCACAGGGCGGGGTCGCGGAGACCCAGTACTTC.

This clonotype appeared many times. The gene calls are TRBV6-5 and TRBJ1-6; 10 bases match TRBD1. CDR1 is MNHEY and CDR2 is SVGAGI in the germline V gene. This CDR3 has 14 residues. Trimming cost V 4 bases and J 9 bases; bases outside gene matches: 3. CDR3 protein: CASSFGQGGSPLHF. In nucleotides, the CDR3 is TGTGCCAGCAGTTTTGGACAGGGGGGTTCACCCCTCCACTTT.